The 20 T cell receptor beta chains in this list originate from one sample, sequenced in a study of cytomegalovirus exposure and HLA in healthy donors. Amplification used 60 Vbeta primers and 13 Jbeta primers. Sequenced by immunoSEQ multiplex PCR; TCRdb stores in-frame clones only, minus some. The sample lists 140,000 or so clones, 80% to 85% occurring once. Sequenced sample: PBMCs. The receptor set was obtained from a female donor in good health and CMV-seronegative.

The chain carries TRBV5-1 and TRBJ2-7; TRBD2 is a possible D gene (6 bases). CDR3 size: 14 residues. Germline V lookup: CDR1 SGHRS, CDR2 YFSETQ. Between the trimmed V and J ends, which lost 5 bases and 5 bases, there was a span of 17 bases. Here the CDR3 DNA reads TGCGCCAGCAGTAAACAGGTCGGGAGTAACGAGCAGTACTTC. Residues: CASSKQVGSNEQYF.

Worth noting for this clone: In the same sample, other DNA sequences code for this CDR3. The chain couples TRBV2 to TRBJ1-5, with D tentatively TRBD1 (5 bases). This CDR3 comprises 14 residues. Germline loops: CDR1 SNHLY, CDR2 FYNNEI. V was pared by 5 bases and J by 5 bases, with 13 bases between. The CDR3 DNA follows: TGTGCCAGCAGTTTCCCGGGGGGGGATCAGCCCCAGCATTTT. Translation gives CASSFPGGDQPQHF.

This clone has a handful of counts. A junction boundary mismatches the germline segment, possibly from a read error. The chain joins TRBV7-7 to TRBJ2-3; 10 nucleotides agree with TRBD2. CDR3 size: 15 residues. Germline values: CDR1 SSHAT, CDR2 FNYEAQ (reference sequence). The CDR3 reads CASSSAGGLTDTQYF. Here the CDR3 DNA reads TGTGCTAGCAGCTCAGCGGGAGGGTTGACAGATACGCAGTATTTT.

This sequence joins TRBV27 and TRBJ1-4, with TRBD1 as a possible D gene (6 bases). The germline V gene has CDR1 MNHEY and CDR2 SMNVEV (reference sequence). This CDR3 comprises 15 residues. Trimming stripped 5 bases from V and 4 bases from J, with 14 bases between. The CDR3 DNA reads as TGTGCCAGCAGTACCCAAGGACAGCTTAATGAAAAACTGTTTTTT. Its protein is CASSTQGQLNEKLFF.

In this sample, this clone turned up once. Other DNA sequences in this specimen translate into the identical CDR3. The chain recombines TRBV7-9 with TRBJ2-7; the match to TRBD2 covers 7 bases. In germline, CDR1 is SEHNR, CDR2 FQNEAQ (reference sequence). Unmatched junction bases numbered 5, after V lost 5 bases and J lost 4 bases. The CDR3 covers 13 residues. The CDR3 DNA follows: TGTGCCAGCAGCCCGCCTAGCGGTTACGAGCAGTACTTC. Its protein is CASSPPSGYEQYF. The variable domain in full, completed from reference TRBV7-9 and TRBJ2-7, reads DTGVSQNPRHKITKRGQNVTFRCDPISEHNRLYWYRQTLGQGPEFLTYFQNEAQLEKSRLLSDRFSAERPKGSFSTLEIQRTEQGDSAMYLCASSPPSGYEQYFGPGTRLTVT.

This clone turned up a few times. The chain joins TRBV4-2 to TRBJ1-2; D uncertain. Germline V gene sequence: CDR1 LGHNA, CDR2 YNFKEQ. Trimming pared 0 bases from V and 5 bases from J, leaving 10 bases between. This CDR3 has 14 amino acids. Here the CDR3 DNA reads TGTGCCAGCAGCCAAGATTCGGGATCTTATGGCTACACCTTC. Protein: CASSQDSGSYGYTF.

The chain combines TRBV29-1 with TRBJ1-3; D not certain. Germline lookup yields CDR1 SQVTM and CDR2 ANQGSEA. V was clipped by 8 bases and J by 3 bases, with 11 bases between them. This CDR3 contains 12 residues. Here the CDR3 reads CSPGNYGNTIYF. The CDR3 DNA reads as TGCAGCCCGGGGAACTATGGAAACACCATATATTTT.

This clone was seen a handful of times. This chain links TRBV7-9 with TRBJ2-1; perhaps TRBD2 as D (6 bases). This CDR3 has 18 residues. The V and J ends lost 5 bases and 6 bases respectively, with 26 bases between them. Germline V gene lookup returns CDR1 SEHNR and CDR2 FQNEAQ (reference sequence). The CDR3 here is CASSRDLSRGTLRNEQFF. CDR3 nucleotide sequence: TGTGCCAGCAGCCGGGACTTATCGCGTGGGACCCTCCGCAATGAGCAGTTCTTC.

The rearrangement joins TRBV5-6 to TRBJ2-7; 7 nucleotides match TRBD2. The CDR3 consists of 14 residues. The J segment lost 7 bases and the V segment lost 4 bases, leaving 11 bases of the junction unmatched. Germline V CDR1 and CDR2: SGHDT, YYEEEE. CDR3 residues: CASSTVAGRREQYF. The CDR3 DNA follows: TGTGCCAGCAGCACGGTAGCGGGCCGTCGGGAGCAGTACTTC.

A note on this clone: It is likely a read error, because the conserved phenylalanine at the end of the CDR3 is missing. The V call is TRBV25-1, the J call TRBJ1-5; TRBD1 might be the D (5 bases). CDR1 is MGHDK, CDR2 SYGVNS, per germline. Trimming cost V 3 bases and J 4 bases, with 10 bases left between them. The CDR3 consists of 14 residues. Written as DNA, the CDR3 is TGTGCCAGCAGTGATTGGGGCAGTAATCAGCCCCAGCATGTT. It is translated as CASSDWGSNQPQHV.

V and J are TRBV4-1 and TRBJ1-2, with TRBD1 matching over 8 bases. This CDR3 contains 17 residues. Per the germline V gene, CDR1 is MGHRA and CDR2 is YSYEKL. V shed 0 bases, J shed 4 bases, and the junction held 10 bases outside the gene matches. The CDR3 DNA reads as TGCGCCAGCAGCCAAGAGCCCGGACAGGGAATTCCCTATGGCTACACCTTC. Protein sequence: CASSQEPGQGIPYGYTF.

Here the CDR3 reads CASSPRRFTGEQYF. The CDR3 DNA reads TGTGCCAGCAGCCCCCGTCGTTTTACGGGCGAGCAGTACTTC. The chain has TRBV14 and TRBJ2-7, with D unclear. Between the trimmed V and J ends, which lost 4 bases and 6 bases, there was a span of 16 bases. Germline-derived CDR1 and CDR2 are SGHDN and FVKESK. The CDR3 consists of 14 residues.

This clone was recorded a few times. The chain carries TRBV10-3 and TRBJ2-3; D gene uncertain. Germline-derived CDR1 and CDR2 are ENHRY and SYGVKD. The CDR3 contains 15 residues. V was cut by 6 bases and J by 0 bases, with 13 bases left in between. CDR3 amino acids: CAIRKTFLSTDTQYF. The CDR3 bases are TGTGCCATCAGGAAGACATTCCTTAGCACAGATACGCAGTATTTT.

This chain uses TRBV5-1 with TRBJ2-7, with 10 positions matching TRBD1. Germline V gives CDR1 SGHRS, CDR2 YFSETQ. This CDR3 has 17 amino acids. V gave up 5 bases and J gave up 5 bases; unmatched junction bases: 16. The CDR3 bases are TGCGCCAGCAGTTACACCCCCCCGGGACAGGGGCGAGACGAGCAGTACTTC. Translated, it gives CASSYTPPGQGRDEQYF.

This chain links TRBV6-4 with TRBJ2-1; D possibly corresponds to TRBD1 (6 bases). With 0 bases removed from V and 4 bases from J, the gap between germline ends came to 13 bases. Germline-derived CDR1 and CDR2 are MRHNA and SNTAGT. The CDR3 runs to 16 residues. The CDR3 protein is CASSDSTTQGYNEQFF. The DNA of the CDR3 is TGTGCCAGCAGTGACTCAACCACGCAGGGGTACAATGAGCAGTTCTTC.

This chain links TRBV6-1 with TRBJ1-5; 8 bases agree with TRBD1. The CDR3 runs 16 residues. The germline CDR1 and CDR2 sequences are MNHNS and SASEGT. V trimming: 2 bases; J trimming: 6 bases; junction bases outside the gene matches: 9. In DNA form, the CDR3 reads TGTGCCAGCAGTGAAAGGACAGGGAGAACTGGTCAGCCCCAGCATTTT. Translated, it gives CASSERTGRTGQPQHF.

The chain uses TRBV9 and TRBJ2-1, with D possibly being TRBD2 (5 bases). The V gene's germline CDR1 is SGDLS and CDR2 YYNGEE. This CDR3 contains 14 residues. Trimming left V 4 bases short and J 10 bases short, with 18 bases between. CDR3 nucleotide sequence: TGTGCCAGCAGCATCGAGGGTGTACCAACGGAGCAGTTCTTC. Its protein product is CASSIEGVPTEQFF.

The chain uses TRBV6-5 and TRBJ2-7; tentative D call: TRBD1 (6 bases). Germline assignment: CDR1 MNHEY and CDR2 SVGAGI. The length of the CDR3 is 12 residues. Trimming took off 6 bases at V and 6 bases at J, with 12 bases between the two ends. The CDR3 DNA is TGTGCCAGCAGCAATACAGGGTCCGAGCAGTACTTC. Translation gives CASSNTGSEQYF.

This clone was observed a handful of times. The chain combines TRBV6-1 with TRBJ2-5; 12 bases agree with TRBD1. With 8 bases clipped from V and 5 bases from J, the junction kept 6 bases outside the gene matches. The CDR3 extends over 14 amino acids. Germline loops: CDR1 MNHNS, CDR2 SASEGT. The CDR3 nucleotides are TGTGCCAGCGTCAGGGACAGGGGGCGGGAGACCCAGTACTTC. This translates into CASVRDRGRETQYF.

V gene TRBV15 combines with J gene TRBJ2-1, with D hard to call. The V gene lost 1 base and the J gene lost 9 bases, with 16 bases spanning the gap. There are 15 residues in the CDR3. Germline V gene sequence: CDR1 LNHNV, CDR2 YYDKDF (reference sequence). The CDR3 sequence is CATSRAGLGVGEQFF. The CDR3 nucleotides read TGTGCCACCAGCAGAGCTGGCTTGGGCGTGGGTGAGCAGTTCTTC.